The 15 T cell receptor beta chains given below trace back to one sample, sequenced in a study of vaccination and CD4 T cells after COVID-19. Cultured CD4+ T cells had their DNA profiled by the Oncomine TCR Beta short-read assay. Genomic DNA extraction was carried out from cultured CD4+ T cells. TCRdb ran MiXCR on the PCR reads and lists one entry per CDR3 protein. The table has thousands of distinct CDR3 sequences, over 35% seen once; the top ten hold approximately 20%. Treatment given: roughly ten-day PBMC culture with coronavirus spike peptide pools or control peptides (ViraFEST assay). Unexposed donor CD4+ T cells predated the COVID-19 pandemic, collected 2011-2018. Which antigens these TCRs recognize remains unknown. Material: CD4+ T cells from blood, cultured in vitro. The receptors shown here come from a human donor in good health.

The V and J genes are TRBV4-2 and TRBJ1-5; D may be TRBD1 (5 bases). The CDR3 runs to 14 residues. V was cut by 4 bases and J by 4 bases, with 11 bases left in between. Per germline, CDR1 LGHNA and CDR2 YNFKEQ. DNA for the CDR3: TGTGCCAGCAGCCCCCGGGGCCCTAATCAGCCCCAGCATTTT. Residues: CASSPRGPNQPQHF.

This clonotype was seen a few times. The V gene is TRBV4-2, the J gene TRBJ2-2; D is possibly TRBD2 (6 bases). This CDR3 is built from 15 residues. The V end lost 0 bases, the J end lost 6 bases, and 11 bases lay between the germline ends. Germline lookup yields CDR1 LGHNA and CDR2 YNFKEQ. The CDR3: CASSQDRLAPGELFF. CDR3 nucleotide sequence: TGTGCCAGCAGCCAAGACCGTCTAGCGCCCGGGGAGCTGTTTTTT.

This clonotype was seen a few times. This rearrangement joins TRBV6-5 to TRBJ2-1; 9 bases line up with TRBD2. Germline CDR1 MNHEY, CDR2 SVGAGI. CDR3 length equals 16 residues. Trimming cost V 1 base and J 7 bases; bases outside gene matches: 8. CDR3 region: CASSYWTAGGGNEQFF. CDR3 in DNA: TGTGCCAGCAGTTACTGGACGGCGGGAGGGGGGAATGAGCAGTTCTTC.

This clonotype is judged medium-sized. The V gene is TRBV6-2 or TRBV6-3, the J gene TRBJ1-5; TRBD1 might be the D (6 bases). V dropped 6 bases and J dropped 7 bases, with 13 bases sitting between them. The CDR3 spans 13 residues. The germline V gene has CDR1 MNHEY and CDR2 SVGEGT. The CDR3 nucleotides read TGTGCCAGCAGACCTCAGGGGCGGCAGCCCCAGCATTTT. Protein: CASRPQGRQPQHF.

This chain links TRBV20-1 with TRBJ2-3, with D hard to call. CDR1 is DFQATT and CDR2 is SNEGSKA in the germline V gene (reference sequence). There are 10 residues in the CDR3. V was clipped by 5 bases and J by 5 bases, with 5 bases between them. The CDR3 loop is CSAVRDTQYF. CDR3 coding DNA: TGCAGTGCTGTCAGAGATACGCAGTATTTT.

The rearrangement uses TRBV4-3 and TRBJ1-2; 9 bases are shared with TRBD1. V shed 3 bases and J 4 bases; nucleotides not matched to a gene: 9. Germline CDR1 reads LGHNA; CDR2 reads YSLEER. CDR3 length: 16 residues. The CDR3 here is CASSHTSGTGTYGYTF. The DNA for the CDR3 is TGCGCCAGCAGCCATACTTCCGGGACAGGGACCTATGGCTACACCTTC.

The V call is TRBV19, the J call TRBJ2-7; 8 bases map to TRBD2. In germline, CDR1 is LNHDA, CDR2 SQIVND (reference sequence). V lost 3 bases, J lost 2 bases, and 9 bases stayed unmatched. The CDR3 is 16 amino acids. As DNA, the CDR3 is TGTGCCAGTAGTATTGGACTAGCCATCCCCACCTACGAGCAGTACTTC. This codes for CASSIGLAIPTYEQYF.

This sequence joins TRBV7-2 and TRBJ2-1; 14 bases map to TRBD2. Germline CDR1 and CDR2: SGHTA and FQGNSA. The CDR3 totals 15 residues. V shed 5 bases, J shed 6 bases, and the junction held 3 bases outside the gene matches. The CDR3 loop is CASSPGTSGSNEQFF. The CDR3 DNA follows: TGTGCCAGCAGCCCCGGGACTAGCGGGAGCAATGAGCAGTTCTTC.

This clonotype was seen only a few times. J is TRBJ2-7 and V is TRBV30; D unresolved. CDR3 length: 12 amino acids. Looked up from germline, CDR1 is GTSNPN and CDR2 is SVGIG (reference sequence). The germline V and J ends were trimmed by 0 bases and 5 bases, with 8 bases remaining between them. The CDR3 nucleotides are TGTGCCTGGAGTGTACTGGGTCACGAGCAGTACTTC. It is translated as CAWSVLGHEQYF.

The sample holds a few counts of this clonotype. The chain links TRBV20-1 to TRBJ2-7, with 7 bases identical to TRBD1. This CDR3 is 12 amino acids long. Germline V gene lookup returns CDR1 DFQATT and CDR2 SNEGSKA (reference sequence). V lost 7 bases to trimming and J lost 6 bases; unmatched junction nucleotides: 9. The CDR3 DNA follows: TGCAGTGTAAAACAGGGGACCCTCGAGCAGTACTTC. Its translation is CSVKQGTLEQYF.

V usage is TRBV2 and J usage is TRBJ2-6; D tentatively fits TRBD1 or TRBD2 (5 bases each). Per the germline V gene, CDR1 is SNHLY and CDR2 is FYNNEI. Deletions cut 6 bases from V and 4 bases from J, with 13 bases between. The CDR3 loop spans 15 amino acids. The DNA for the CDR3 is TGTGCCAGCAGCCCGGGGACGGGCGGGGCCAACGTCCTGACTTTC. Residues: CASSPGTGGANVLTF.

The genes are TRBV7-2 and TRBJ2-2; D is perhaps TRBD2 (5 bases). Looked up from germline, CDR1 is SGHTA and CDR2 is FQGNSA. Trimming removed 3 bases at V and 5 bases at J, with 10 bases between. This CDR3 spans 14 amino acids. The CDR3: CASSLTSGTGELFF. The CDR3 nucleotides read TGTGCCAGCAGCTTGACCTCGGGGACCGGGGAGCTGTTTTTT. Supplemented by reference TRBV7-2 and TRBJ2-2, the full variable domain reads GAGVSQSPSNKVTEKGKDVELRCDPISGHTALYWYRQSLGQGLEFLIYFQGNSAPDKSGLPSDRFSAERTGGSVSTLTIQRTQQEDSAVYLCASSLTSGTGELFFGEGSRLTVL.

This clonotype turned up a few times. This rearrangement joins TRBV6-5 to TRBJ1-2, with a tentative D call TRBD1 (5 bases). CDR1 is MNHEY and CDR2 is SVGAGI in the germline V gene. Trimming took 4 bases from V and 13 from J, leaving 13 bases between them. The length of the CDR3 is 11 residues. CDR3 sequence (DNA): TGTGCCAGCAGTTCCCGCAGGGAGCGCACCTTC. Its protein is CASSSRRERTF.

This clonotype appeared a few times. The gene calls are TRBV2 and TRBJ1-5; 7 positions match TRBD1. V lost 2 bases to trimming and J lost 3 bases; unmatched junction nucleotides: 4. The CDR3 is 15 residues long. Germline loops: CDR1 SNHLY, CDR2 FYNNEI. The CDR3 here is CASSEMGQNNQPQHF. The CDR3 DNA sequence: TGTGCCAGCAGTGAAATGGGACAGAACAATCAGCCCCAGCATTTT.

This clonotype was found a few times. CDR3 sequence (DNA): TGTGCCAGCAGTTTAAAGGCGATCCCCAGGGACTATGGCTACACCTTC. Translated: CASSLKAIPRDYGYTF. The chain combines TRBV27 with TRBJ1-2; weak D call: TRBD1 (5 bases). This CDR3 spans 16 amino acids. The germline V and J ends were trimmed by 2 bases and 3 bases, with 16 bases remaining between them. CDR1 MNHEY and CDR2 SMNVEV come from the germline V gene (reference sequence).